These 20 T cell receptor beta chains originate from one sample sequenced in a study of human T cells and chemical hapten exposure. A single record per CDR3 protein comes from TCRdb applying MiXCR to the RACE reads. The data show approximately 97,000 distinct CDR3 sequences, about 10% seen once. This sample's time point: patch test 2, 6 weeks after DPC sensitization. Treatment of the sample: therapeutic diphenylcyclopropenone sensitization with weekly scalp DPC. Sequenced material: whole blood, taken in connection with sensitization to the hapten diphenylcyclopropenone (DPC). These receptors were taken from a woman aged 40 to 50 with alopecia areata. Some clones in this sample may be carry-over from other donors' samples.

This clonotype has at least ten counts. Written as DNA, the CDR3 is TGTGCCAGCAGTTTAATGCGGGACAGCACAGATACGCAGTATTTT. Its protein is CASSLMRDSTDTQYF. The chain couples TRBV27 to TRBJ2-3; tentative D call: TRBD2 (6 bases). Germline lookup yields CDR1 MNHEY and CDR2 SMNVEV (reference sequence). Deletions cut 2 bases from V and 0 bases from J, with 9 bases between. The CDR3 sequence is 15 residues long.

V usage is TRBV5-1 and J usage is TRBJ2-5; D may match TRBD1 or TRBD2 (5 bases each). Trimming shortened V by 3 bases and J by 1 base, and 7 bases separated the two germline ends. The CDR3 is made up of 13 amino acids. Germline CDR1 reads SGHRS; CDR2 reads YFSETQ. CDR3 region: CASSWGTQETQYF. As DNA, the CDR3 is TGCGCCAGCAGCTGGGGGACCCAAGAGACCCAGTACTTC. The complete variable domain, with remaining parts taken from reference TRBV5-1 and TRBJ2-5, reads KAGVTQTPRYLIKTRGQQVTLSCSPISGHRSVSWYQQTPGQGLQFLFEYFSETQRNKGNFPGRFSGRQFSNSRSEMNVSTLELGDSALYLCASSWGTQETQYFGPGTRLLVL.

This rearrangement joins TRBV18 to TRBJ2-7; 8 positions match TRBD1. Trimming at V came to 6 bases and at J to 1 base, leaving 5 bases not matched to a gene. The germline gives CDR1 KGHSH, CDR2 LQKENI. This CDR3 spans 14 amino acids. The CDR3 region is CASSRDRRSYEQYF. The CDR3 nucleotides read TGTGCCAGCTCGCGGGACAGGCGGTCCTACGAGCAGTACTTC.

This clonotype was seen many times. V gene TRBV12-3 or TRBV12-4 combines with J gene TRBJ2-5; tentatively, D is TRBD1 or TRBD2 (6 bases each). Trimming shortened V by 7 bases and J by 4 bases, and 16 bases separated the two germline ends. The CDR3 is 14 amino acids. CDR3 in amino acids: CASTEGGGGETQYF. In nucleotides, the CDR3 is TGTGCCAGCACGGAGGGGGGCGGAGGAGAGACCCAGTACTTC.

This clonotype appeared many times. The V gene is TRBV12-3 or TRBV12-4, the J gene TRBJ2-3; D gene ambiguous. This CDR3 has 15 amino acids. V lost 3 bases to trimming and J lost 0 bases, with 10 bases between them. The chain's CDR3 is CASSFGSASTDTQYF. The CDR3 DNA sequence: TGTGCCAGCAGTTTTGGGTCTGCTAGCACAGATACGCAGTATTTT.

V usage is TRBV6-5 and J usage is TRBJ1-1, with no clear D. The germline V gene encodes CDR1 MNHEY and CDR2 SVGAGI. With 5 bases removed from V and 3 bases from J, the gap between germline ends came to 7 bases. The CDR3 length is 12 residues. The CDR3 DNA is TGTGCCAGCAGTCTAGGACACACTGAAGCTTTCTTT. Translation: CASSLGHTEAFF.

The chain uses TRBV6-2 or TRBV6-3 and TRBJ2-3, with D unclear. Trimming stripped 8 bases from V and 5 bases from J, with 17 bases between. In germline, CDR1 is MNHEY, CDR2 SVGEGT. There are 14 residues in the CDR3. CDR3 DNA: TGTGCCAGCTTTACCAGAGCCAGGCGAGATACGCAGTATTTT. Encoded protein: CASFTRARRDTQYF.

The CDR3 spells CASSLVDLTSQETQYF. CDR3 nucleotide sequence: TGTGCCAGCAGCTTGGTTGACCTTACCTCACAAGAGACCCAGTACTTC. V is TRBV5-6 and J is TRBJ2-5, with unresolved D. CDR1 and CDR2 from the germline V gene are SGHDT and YYEEEE. Deletions cut 0 bases from V and 2 bases from J, with 14 bases between. The CDR3 consists of 16 residues.

The chain links TRBV12-3 or TRBV12-4 to TRBJ2-3; 14 nucleotides align to TRBD2. This CDR3 spans 18 amino acids. The junction had 8 bases not matched to a gene; V was cut back by 6 bases and J by 0 bases. The CDR3 reads CASSPGTSGRASTDTQYF. In nucleotides, the CDR3 is TGTGCCAGCAGCCCCGGGACTAGCGGGAGAGCTAGCACAGATACGCAGTATTTT.

This clonotype has ten or more counts. J is TRBJ1-5 and V is TRBV7-8; D remains ambiguous. Germline V gene lookup returns CDR1 SGHVS and CDR2 FQNEAQ. Trimming pared 5 bases from V and 6 bases from J, leaving 14 bases between. The CDR3 is made up of 14 amino acids. The CDR3 sequence: CASSPLGIGQPQHF. CDR3 sequence (DNA): TGTGCCAGCAGCCCGCTGGGGATCGGTCAGCCCCAGCATTTT.

The table lists this clonotype with a few counts. The V gene is TRBV3-1, the J gene TRBJ1-1, with 12 bases matching TRBD1. This CDR3 has 15 residues. Germline trimming cut 6 bases from V and 0 bases from J; bases unmatched to any gene: 2. Germline CDR1 LGHDT, CDR2 YNNKEL (reference sequence). The CDR3 coding sequence is TGTGCCAGCAGGGGGACAGGGGGCCTGAACACTGAAGCTTTCTTT. Its protein is CASRGTGGLNTEAFF.

The sample holds a few counts of this clonotype. The rearrangement links TRBV12-3 or TRBV12-4 to TRBJ1-5; maybe TRBD1 (5 bases). The V gene lost 0 bases and the J gene lost 3 bases, with 15 bases spanning the gap. CDR3 size: 17 residues. The DNA of the CDR3 is TGTGCCAGCAGTTTAGCGCTAGGGACGGCAATCAATCAGCCCCAGCATTTT. Amino acid sequence: CASSLALGTAINQPQHF.

This clonotype occurred many times. V is TRBV20-1 and J is TRBJ1-1; D is uncertain. The CDR3 extends over 14 amino acids. V was trimmed by 0 bases and J by 4 bases, leaving 12 bases between them. Germline V lookup: CDR1 DFQATT, CDR2 SNEGSKA (reference sequence). CDR3 amino acids: CSARDDSASTEAFF. The CDR3 DNA is TGCAGTGCTAGAGATGATTCAGCGAGCACTGAAGCTTTCTTT.

This clonotype appeared many times. J is TRBJ2-7 and V is TRBV29-1, with 9 positions matching TRBD1. CDR1 is SQVTM and CDR2 is ANQGSEA in the germline V gene. The CDR3 extends over 14 amino acids. V gave up 6 bases and J gave up 1 base; unmatched junction bases: 7. CDR3 nucleotide sequence: TGCAGCGTAGATCCCGGGACAGGGTCCTACGAGCAGTACTTC. Translation gives CSVDPGTGSYEQYF.

This clonotype was found a few times. The CDR3 here is CATRDSVTPYEQYF. CDR3 nucleotides: TGTGCCACCCGGGACAGCGTTACTCCCTACGAGCAGTACTTC. The chain is built from TRBV28 and TRBJ2-7; 7 bases match TRBD1. V was pared by 10 bases and J by 2 bases, with 11 bases of the junction left unmatched. CDR1 MDHEN and CDR2 SYDVKM come from the germline V gene. The CDR3 is made up of 14 amino acids.

This clonotype has only a few counts. The CDR3 sequence is CASGRTANTGELFF. The CDR3 coding sequence is TGTGCCAGCGGAAGGACAGCGAACACCGGGGAGCTGTTTTTT. V gene TRBV6-5 combines with J gene TRBJ2-2; TRBD1 is a possible D gene (6 bases). This CDR3 is 14 amino acids long. V lost 8 bases and J lost 0, with 10 bases in between. Germline CDR1 MNHEY, CDR2 SVGAGI.

This clonotype appeared a few times. The rearrangement joins TRBV6-2 or TRBV6-3 to TRBJ2-7, with 7 bases that match TRBD2. CDR1 and CDR2 from the germline V gene are MNHEY and SVGEGT. The CDR3 is 14 residues long. With 2 bases clipped from V and 0 bases from J, the junction kept 1 base outside the gene matches. The DNA for the CDR3 is TGTGCCAGCAGTTACCGCGGGAGCTCCTACGAGCAGTACTTC. This encodes CASSYRGSSYEQYF.

The chain is built from TRBV18 and TRBJ1-4; D is unresolved. The CDR3 consists of 14 residues. Germline V gene sequence: CDR1 KGHSH, CDR2 LQKENI. V dropped 2 bases and J dropped 4 bases, with 8 bases sitting between them. The CDR3 DNA is TGTGCCAGCTCACCAGGATCTGGTAATGAAAAACTGTTTTTT. Translated, it gives CASSPGSGNEKLFF.

This clonotype has a count of ten or more. The CDR3, as DNA: TGTGCCAGTAGTATAGACCCCTTTTTCCGCGAGCAGTTCTTC. Its protein product is CASSIDPFFREQFF. The rearrangement joins TRBV19 to TRBJ2-1; D is unclear. The CDR3 has 14 amino acids. Trimming took off 0 bases at V and 10 bases at J, with 13 bases between the two ends. The germline gives CDR1 LNHDA, CDR2 SQIVND (reference sequence).

In this sample, this clonotype turned up many times. V is TRBV18 and J is TRBJ1-1, with D possibly matching TRBD1 (5 bases). V lost 0 bases to trimming and J lost 1 base, with 9 bases between them. The CDR3 totals 15 residues. In germline, CDR1 is KGHSH, CDR2 LQKENI. As DNA, the CDR3 is TGTGCCAGCTCACCACCGGGACGGCAGAACACTGAAGCTTTCTTT. It specifies CASSPPGRQNTEAFF.